The rows below give T cell receptor beta chains drawn from one sample of a study of blood T cell repertoires in COVID-19. Clones were sequenced by immunoSEQ multiplex PCR, and TCRdb holds only the in-frame ones, with some missing. The sample includes roughly 160,000 clones, 88% of them seen just once. Sequencing was done on a sample of peripheral blood. These receptors originate from a man in his 60s with acute or convalescent COVID-19. Both conserved end residues are trimmed from each CDR3. Fields, in order: V gene, J gene, CDR3 protein.

>TRBV27|TRBJ1-6
ASTKTPGRWSYNSPLH
>TRBV30|TRBJ1-2
AWNSALTHGYT
>TRBV30|TRBJ2-2
AWSVRGNTGELF
>TRBV24-1|TRBJ2-5
ATSDFGGIRETQY
>TRBV5-1|TRBJ1-2
ASSWGTDYYGYT
>TRBV20-1|TRBJ2-1
SASATSAYEQF
>TRBV7-8|TRBJ1-1
ASSPTHANTEAF
>TRBV6-1|TRBJ1-2
ASSELLAGPTTSYGYT
>TRBV6-4|TRBJ1-2
ASSDSTGYGYT
>TRBV10-2|TRBJ1-5
ASRPDRGHNQPQH
>TRBV30|TRBJ1-1
AWSVGAPPNTEAF
>TRBV3-1/TRBV3-2|TRBJ2-5
ASSQRASGSETQY
>TRBV5-1|TRBJ1-4
ASSPAGARERKLF
>TRBV5-1|TRBJ2-7
ASSLAGTLSYEQY
>TRBV5-1|TRBJ1-4
ASSLGQGVEKLF
>TRBV7-8|TRBJ1-3
ASSLAGRAAGNTIY
>TRBV6-1|TRBJ1-3
ASSEAGGPGNTIY
>TRBV7-9|TRBJ1-1
ASSFGGGEAF
>TRBV5-6|TRBJ1-1
ASSPTGLNTEAF
>TRBV6-6|TRBJ1-5
ASSSGTGGNQPQH
>TRBV27|TRBJ2-7
ASSLGVTYEQY
>TRBV6-5|TRBJ2-7
ASALLYSSYEQY
>TRBV5-8|TRBJ2-5
ASNISPLQGGTETQY
>TRBV30|TRBJ2-7
AWSGLSTSGQY
>TRBV30|TRBJ1-4
AWSLGQGLGKLF
>TRBV5-6|TRBJ1-2
ASSPPNTGYGYT
>TRBV18|TRBJ2-5
ASSPPSGGTETQY
>TRBV24-1|TRBJ2-5
ATSDSTDSQETQY
>TRBV4-3|TRBJ2-1
ASSQDYWNEQF
>TRBV5-1|TRBJ2-1
ASSLASGGVYNEQF
>TRBV15|TRBJ2-2
ATSRGTRGNTGELF
>TRBV6-1|TRBJ1-5
ASSASGTGIISNQPQH
>TRBV30|TRBJ1-2
AWRQLLGYT
>TRBV7-2|TRBJ1-1
ASNQFGQEATTEAF
>TRBV7-9|TRBJ1-1
ASSFRDRGLSEAF
>TRBV29-1|TRBJ1-2
SVEARGDYGYT
>TRBV29-1|TRBJ1-2
SANGQGAGGYT
>TRBV24-1|TRBJ2-5
ATSDLQETQY
>TRBV5-6|TRBJ2-1
ASSFDSGTGLYNEQF
>TRBV6-5|TRBJ2-2
ASSRGVDTGELF